Reported below is one T cell receptor beta chain. Its antigen is unidentified. UMI-labeled TRB cDNA libraries were prepared by 5' RACE. TCRdb reprocessed the 5' RACE reads and reports one entry per CDR3 protein, with no DNA. The specimen's table records some 150,000 distinct CDR3 sequences. These data are taken from a study of CXCR3-negative and CXCR3-positive naive CD8 T cells. In the study overall: The dataset comprises roughly 150 million TRB reads in total, with about 1.5 +/- 0.3 million reads per library.

Germline-derived CDR1 and CDR2 are SEHNR and FQNEAQ (reference sequence). The CDR3 is 12 amino acids. Naive CD8+ T cells showed CD45RO-CCR7+CD27+CD95-. Study-wide results and caveats: The TRBV-TRBJ usage of naive CXCR3-negative and CXCR3-positive cells was similar, but that of memory cells differed. Cryopreservation partially lowered CXCR3 expression, so most assays used fresh PBMCs. Hydrophobicity was higher for TRB CDR3s found in CXCR3-positive naive cells than in CXCR3-negative naive cells.

The chain joins TRBV7-9 to TRBJ1-3. The clonotype originates from a human donor in good health. Some clones in this sample may be carry-over from other donors' samples. Specimen: naive CXCR3+ CD8+ T cells from blood. The subset denotes: CD45RO-CCR7+CD27+CD95- naive CD8+ T cells expressing CXCR3 (TNR3+). The CDR3 is CASRMGGNTIYF.